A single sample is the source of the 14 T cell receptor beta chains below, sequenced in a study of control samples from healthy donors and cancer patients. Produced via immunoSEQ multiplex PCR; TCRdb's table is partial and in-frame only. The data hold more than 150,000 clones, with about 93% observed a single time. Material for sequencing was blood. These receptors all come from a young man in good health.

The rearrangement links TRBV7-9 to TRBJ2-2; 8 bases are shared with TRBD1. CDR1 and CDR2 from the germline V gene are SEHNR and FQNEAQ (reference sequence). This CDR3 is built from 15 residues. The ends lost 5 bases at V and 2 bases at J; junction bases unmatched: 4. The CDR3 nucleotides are TGTGCCAGCAGCCCAGGACAGGGAAACACCGGGGAGCTGTTTTTT. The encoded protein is CASSPGQGNTGELFF.

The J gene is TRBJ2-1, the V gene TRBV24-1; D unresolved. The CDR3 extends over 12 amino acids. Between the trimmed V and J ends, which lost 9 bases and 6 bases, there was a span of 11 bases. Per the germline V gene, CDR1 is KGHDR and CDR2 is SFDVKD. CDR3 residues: CATGYDGNEQFF. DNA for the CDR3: TGTGCCACCGGGTACGATGGCAATGAGCAGTTCTTC.

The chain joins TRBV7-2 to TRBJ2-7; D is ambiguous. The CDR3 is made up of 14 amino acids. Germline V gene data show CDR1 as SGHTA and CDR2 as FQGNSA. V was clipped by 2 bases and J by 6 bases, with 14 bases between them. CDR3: CASSLNWSGREQYF. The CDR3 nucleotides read TGTGCCAGCAGCTTAAATTGGTCCGGCCGCGAGCAGTACTTC.

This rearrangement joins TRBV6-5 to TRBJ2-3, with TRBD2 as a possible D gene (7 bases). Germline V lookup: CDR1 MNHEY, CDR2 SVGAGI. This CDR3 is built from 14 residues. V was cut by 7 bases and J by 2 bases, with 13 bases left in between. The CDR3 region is CASKRGAPTDTQYF. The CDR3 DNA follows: TGTGCCAGCAAACGGGGGGCCCCCACAGATACGCAGTATTTT.

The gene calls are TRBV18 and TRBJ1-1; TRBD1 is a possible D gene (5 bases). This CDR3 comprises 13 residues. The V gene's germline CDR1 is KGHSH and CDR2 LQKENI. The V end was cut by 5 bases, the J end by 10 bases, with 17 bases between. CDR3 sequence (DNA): TGTGCCAGCTCAGCTAGACAGTCCGATGGAGCTTTCTTT. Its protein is CASSARQSDGAFF.

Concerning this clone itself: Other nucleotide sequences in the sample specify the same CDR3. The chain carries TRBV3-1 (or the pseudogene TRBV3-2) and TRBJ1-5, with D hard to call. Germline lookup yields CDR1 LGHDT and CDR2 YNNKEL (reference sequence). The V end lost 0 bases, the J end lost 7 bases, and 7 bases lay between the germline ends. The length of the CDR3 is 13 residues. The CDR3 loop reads CASSQDLGQPQHF. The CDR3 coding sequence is TGTGCCAGCAGCCAAGATCTTGGGCAGCCCCAGCATTTT.

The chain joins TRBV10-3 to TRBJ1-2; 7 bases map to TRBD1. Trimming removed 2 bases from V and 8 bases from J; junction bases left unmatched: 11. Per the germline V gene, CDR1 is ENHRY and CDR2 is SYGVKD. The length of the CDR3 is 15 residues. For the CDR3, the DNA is TGTGCCATCAGTGAGCTAGGGGTGACAGGGAACGGCTACACCTTC. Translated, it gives CAISELGVTGNGYTF.

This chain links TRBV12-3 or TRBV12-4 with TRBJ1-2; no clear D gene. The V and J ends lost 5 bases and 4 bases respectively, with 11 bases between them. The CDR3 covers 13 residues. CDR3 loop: CASSPGSAYGYTF. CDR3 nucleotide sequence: TGTGCCAGCAGTCCCGGGAGTGCCTATGGCTACACCTTC.

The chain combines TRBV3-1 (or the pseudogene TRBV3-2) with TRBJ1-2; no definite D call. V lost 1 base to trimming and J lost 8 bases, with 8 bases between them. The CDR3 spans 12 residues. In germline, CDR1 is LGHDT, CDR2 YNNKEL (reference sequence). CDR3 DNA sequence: TGTGCCAGCAGCCAAGTTGGGGTCGGCTACACCTTC. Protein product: CASSQVGVGYTF.

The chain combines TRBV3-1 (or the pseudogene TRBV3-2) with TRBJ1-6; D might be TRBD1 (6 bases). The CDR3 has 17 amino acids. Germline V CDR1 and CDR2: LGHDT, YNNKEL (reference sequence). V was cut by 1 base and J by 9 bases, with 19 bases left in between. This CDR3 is CASSQVSDSVGGSPLHF. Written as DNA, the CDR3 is TGTGCCAGCAGCCAAGTCTCTGACAGCGTAGGGGGTTCACCCCTCCACTTT.

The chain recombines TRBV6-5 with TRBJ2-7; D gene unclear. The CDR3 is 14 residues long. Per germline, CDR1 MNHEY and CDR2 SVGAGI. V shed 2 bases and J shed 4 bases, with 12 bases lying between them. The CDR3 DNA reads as TGTGCCAGCAGTTACGTCGGCAGTGGGTACGAGCAGTACTTC. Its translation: CASSYVGSGYEQYF.

The DNA for the CDR3 is TGTGCCAGCGCCGTTCTAGCGGGGGTTCCCTACGAGCAGTACTTC. It yields the protein CASAVLAGVPYEQYF. The V gene is TRBV6-5, the J gene TRBJ2-7, with 10 bases aligning to TRBD2. In germline, CDR1 is MNHEY, CDR2 SVGAGI. V lost 8 bases to trimming and J lost 2 bases; unmatched junction nucleotides: 9. The CDR3 loop spans 15 amino acids.

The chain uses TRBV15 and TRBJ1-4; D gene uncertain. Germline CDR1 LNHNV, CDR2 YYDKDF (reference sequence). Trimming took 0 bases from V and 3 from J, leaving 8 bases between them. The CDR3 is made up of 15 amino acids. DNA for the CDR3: TGTGCCACCAGCAGAGATTTTGAGGCTAATGAAAAACTGTTTTTT. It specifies CATSRDFEANEKLFF. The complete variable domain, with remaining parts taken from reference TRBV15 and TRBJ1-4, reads DAMVIQNPRYQVTQFGKPVTLSCSQTLNHNVMYWYQQKSSQAPKLLFHYYDKDFNNEADTPDNFQSRRPNTSFCFLDIRSPGLGDTAMYLCATSRDFEANEKLFFGSGTQLSVL.

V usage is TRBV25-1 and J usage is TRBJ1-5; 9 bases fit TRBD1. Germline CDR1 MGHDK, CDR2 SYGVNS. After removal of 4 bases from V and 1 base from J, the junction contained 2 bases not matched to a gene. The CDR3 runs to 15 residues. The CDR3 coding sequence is TGTGCCAGCAGTGGGACAGGGGCAAGCAATCAGCCCCAGCATTTT. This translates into CASSGTGASNQPQHF.